This T cell receptor beta chain came from a study of post-analysis software for immune sequencing data. Background on the study: Secondary progressive, relapsing-remitting and progressive-relapsing multiple sclerosis were among the included disease courses. Findings and limits, study-wide: Under F measure analysis, samples from one preparation batch co-clustered strongly. Patients with multiple sclerosis recorded significantly lower normalized Chao1 diversity than controls, the study found. When patients were compared with controls, about five TRBV segments were more frequent, TRBV5-6, TRBV5-1 and TRBV20-1 among them.

Comment on this clonotype: Its antigen is unknown.

Unique molecular identifiers were present in the TCR beta cDNA libraries. A population of roughly 0.9 to 11 million T cells gave rise to roughly 490,000 cDNA molecules. TCRdb recomputed calls from the PCR reads with MiXCR, one row per CDR3 protein. There are roughly 430,000 distinct CDR3 sequences in the sample; 35% to 45% occur only once, and less than 10% lies in the top ten. Germline V CDR1 and CDR2: SGHVS, FQNEAQ. This CDR3 spans 15 amino acids. V was trimmed by 3 bases and J by 11 bases, leaving 20 bases between them. The TCR comes from a girl aged 2 to 9 with multiple sclerosis. Specimen: blood. The V gene is TRBV7-8, the J gene TRBJ1-5, with D unresolved. The CDR3 DNA reads TGTGCCAGCAGCTTCGAAGTAGCGGGAGTAAAGACCCAGCATTTT. Translated, it gives CASSFEVAGVKTQHF.